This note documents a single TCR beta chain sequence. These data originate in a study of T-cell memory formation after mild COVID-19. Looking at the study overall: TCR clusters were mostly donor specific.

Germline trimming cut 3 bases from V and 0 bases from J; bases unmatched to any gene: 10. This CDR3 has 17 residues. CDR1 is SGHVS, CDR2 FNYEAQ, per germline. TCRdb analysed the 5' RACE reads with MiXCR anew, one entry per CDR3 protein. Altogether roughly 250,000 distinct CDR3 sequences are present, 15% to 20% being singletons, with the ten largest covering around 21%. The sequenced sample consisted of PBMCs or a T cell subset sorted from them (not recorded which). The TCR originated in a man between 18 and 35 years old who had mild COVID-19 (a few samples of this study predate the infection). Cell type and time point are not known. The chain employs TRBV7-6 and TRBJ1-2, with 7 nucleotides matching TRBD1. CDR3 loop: CASSFSRSGGANYGYTF. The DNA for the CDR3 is TGTGCCAGCAGCTTCTCGAGGTCAGGGGGAGCTAACTATGGCTACACCTTC.